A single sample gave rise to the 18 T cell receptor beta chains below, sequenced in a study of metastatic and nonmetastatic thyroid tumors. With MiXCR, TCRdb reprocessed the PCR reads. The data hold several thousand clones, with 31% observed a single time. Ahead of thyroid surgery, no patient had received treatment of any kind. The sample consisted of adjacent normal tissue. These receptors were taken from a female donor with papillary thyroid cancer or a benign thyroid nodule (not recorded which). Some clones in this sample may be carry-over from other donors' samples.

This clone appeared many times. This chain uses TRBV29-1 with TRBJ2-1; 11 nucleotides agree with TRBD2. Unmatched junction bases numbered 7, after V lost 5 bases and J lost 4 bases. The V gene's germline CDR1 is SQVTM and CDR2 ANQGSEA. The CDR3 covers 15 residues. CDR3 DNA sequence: TGCAGCGTTTACGACAGACTAGCGGGGTACAATGAGCAGTTCTTC. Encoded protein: CSVYDRLAGYNEQFF.

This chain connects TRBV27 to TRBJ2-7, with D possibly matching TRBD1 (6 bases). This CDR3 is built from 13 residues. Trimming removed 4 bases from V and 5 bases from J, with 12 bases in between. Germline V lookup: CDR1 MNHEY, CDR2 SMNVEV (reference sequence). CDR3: CASSSSGVHEQYF. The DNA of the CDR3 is TGTGCCAGCAGTTCTTCAGGGGTCCACGAGCAGTACTTC.

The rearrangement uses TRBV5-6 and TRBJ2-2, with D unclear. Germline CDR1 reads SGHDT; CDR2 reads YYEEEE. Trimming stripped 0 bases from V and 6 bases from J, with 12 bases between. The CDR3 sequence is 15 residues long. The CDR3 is CASSLVGPRPGELFF. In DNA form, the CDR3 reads TGTGCCAGCAGCTTGGTTGGACCCCGCCCCGGGGAGCTGTTTTTT.

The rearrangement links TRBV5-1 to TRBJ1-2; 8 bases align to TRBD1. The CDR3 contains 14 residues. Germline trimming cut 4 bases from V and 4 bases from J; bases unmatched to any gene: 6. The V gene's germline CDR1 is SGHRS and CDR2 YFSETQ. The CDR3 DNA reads TGCGCCAGCAGCCCCGGGACAGGCGTCTATGGCTACACCTTC. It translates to CASSPGTGVYGYTF.

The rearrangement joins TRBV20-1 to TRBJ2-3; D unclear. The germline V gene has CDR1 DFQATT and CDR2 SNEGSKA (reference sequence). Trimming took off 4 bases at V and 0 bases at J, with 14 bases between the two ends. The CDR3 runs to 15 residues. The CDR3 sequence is CSATTNGISTDTQYF. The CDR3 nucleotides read TGCAGTGCTACCACCAATGGCATTAGCACAGATACGCAGTATTTT.

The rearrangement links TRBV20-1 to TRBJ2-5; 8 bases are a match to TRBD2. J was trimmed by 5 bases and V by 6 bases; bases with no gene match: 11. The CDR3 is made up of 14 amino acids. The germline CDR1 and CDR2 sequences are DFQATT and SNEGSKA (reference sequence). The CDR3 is CSAPLGGVTETQYF. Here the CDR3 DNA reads TGCAGTGCACCTCTCGGGGGGGTGACGGAGACCCAGTACTTC.

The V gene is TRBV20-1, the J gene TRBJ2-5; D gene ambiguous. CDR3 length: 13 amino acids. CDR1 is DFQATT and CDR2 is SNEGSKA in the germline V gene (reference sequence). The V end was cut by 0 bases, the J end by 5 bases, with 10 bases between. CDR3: CSARDQGWETQYF. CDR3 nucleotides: TGCAGTGCTAGAGATCAAGGTTGGGAGACCCAGTACTTC.

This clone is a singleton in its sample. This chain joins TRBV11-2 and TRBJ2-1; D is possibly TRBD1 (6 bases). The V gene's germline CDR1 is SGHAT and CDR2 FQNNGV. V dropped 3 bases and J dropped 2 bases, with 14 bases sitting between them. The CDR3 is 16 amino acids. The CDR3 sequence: CASSLGPQGTYNEQFF. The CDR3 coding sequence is TGTGCCAGCAGCTTGGGACCACAGGGAACCTACAATGAGCAGTTCTTC.

The CDR3 nucleotides are TGTGCCTGGAGTGTAGGACTCCCTACCGATTCACCCCTCCACTTT. This sequence encodes CAWSVGLPTDSPLHF. The chain carries TRBV30 and TRBJ1-6, with D uncertain. CDR1 is GTSNPN and CDR2 is SVGIG in the germline V gene (reference sequence). There are 15 residues in the CDR3. Trimming removed 0 bases at V and 8 bases at J, with 14 bases between. The full variable domain, rest sourced from reference TRBV30 and TRBJ1-6, is SQTIHQWPATLVQPVGSPLSLECTVEGTSNPNLYWYRQAAGRGLQLLFYSVGIGQISSEVPQNLSASRPQDRQFILSSKKLLLSDSGFYLCAWSVGLPTDSPLHFGNGTRLTVT.

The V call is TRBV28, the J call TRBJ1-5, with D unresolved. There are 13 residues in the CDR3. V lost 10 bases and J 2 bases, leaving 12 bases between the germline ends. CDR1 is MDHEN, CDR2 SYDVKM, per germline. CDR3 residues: CATDIDGNQPQHF. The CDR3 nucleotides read TGTGCCACCGACATTGATGGCAATCAGCCCCAGCATTTT.

CDR3 amino acids: CASSPNSGRVVVDTQYF. The CDR3 DNA reads TGCGCCAGCAGCCCAAATAGCGGGAGGGTGGTTGTGGATACGCAGTATTTT. The V gene is TRBV5-1, the J gene TRBJ2-3; 11 bases are a match to TRBD2. Germline-derived CDR1 and CDR2 are SGHRS and YFSETQ. V dropped 4 bases and J dropped 6; count of bases not matched to a gene: 13. The CDR3 is 17 amino acids. Supplemented by reference TRBV5-1 and TRBJ2-3, the full variable domain reads KAGVTQTPRYLIKTRGQQVTLSCSPISGHRSVSWYQQTPGQGLQFLFEYFSETQRNKGNFPGRFSGRQFSNSRSEMNVSTLELGDSALYLCASSPNSGRVVVDTQYFGPGTRLTVL.

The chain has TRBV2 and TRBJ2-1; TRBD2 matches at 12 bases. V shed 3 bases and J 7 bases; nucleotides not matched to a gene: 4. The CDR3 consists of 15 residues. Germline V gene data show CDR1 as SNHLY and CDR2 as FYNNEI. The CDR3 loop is CASSESSGRANEQFF. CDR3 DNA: TGTGCCAGCAGTGAGTCTAGCGGGAGGGCGAATGAGCAGTTCTTC.

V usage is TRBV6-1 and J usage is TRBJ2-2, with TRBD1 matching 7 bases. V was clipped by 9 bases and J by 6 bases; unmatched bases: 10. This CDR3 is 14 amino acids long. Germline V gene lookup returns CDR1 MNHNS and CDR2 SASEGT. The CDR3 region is CASYGTEGSGELFF. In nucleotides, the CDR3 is TGTGCCAGTTACGGGACAGAAGGCTCCGGGGAGCTGTTTTTT.

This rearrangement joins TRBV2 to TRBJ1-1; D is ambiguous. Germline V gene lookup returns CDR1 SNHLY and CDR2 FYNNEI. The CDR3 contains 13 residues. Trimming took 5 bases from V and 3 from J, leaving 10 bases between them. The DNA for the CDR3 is TGTGCCAGCAGTCTCTGGGTGGACACTGAAGCTTTCTTT. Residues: CASSLWVDTEAFF.

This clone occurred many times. The chain's CDR3 is CASSEEGRGYTYEQYF. The CDR3 nucleotides are TGTGCCAGCAGTGAAGAGGGCAGGGGTTATACCTACGAGCAGTACTTC. The chain joins TRBV6-1 to TRBJ2-7, with a tentative D call TRBD1 (6 bases). The CDR3 loop spans 16 amino acids. Germline V gene data show CDR1 as MNHNS and CDR2 as SASEGT. The V and J ends lost 1 base and 2 bases respectively, with 15 bases between them.

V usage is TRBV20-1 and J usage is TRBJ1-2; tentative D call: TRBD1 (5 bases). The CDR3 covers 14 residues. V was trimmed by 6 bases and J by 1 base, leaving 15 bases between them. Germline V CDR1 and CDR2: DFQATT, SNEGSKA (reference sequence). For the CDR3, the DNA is TGCAGTGCAAAGACAGCTACTCTTAACTATGGCTACACCTTC. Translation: CSAKTATLNYGYTF.

The CDR3 is CSARDRAGPNEQYF. CDR3 in DNA: TGCAGTGCTAGAGATCGGGCGGGACCCAACGAGCAGTACTTC. This chain connects TRBV20-1 to TRBJ2-7, with TRBD2 as a possible D gene (6 bases). Germline CDR1 reads DFQATT; CDR2 reads SNEGSKA (reference sequence). This CDR3 is 14 amino acids long. Trimming shortened V by 0 bases and J by 5 bases, and 14 bases separated the two germline ends.

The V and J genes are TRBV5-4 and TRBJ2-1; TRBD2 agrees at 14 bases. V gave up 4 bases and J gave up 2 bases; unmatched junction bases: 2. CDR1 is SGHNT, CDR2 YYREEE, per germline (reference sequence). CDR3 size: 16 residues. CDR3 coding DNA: TGTGCCAGCAGCCGGACTAGCGGGGGGCCCTACAATGAGCAGTTCTTC. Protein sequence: CASSRTSGGPYNEQFF.